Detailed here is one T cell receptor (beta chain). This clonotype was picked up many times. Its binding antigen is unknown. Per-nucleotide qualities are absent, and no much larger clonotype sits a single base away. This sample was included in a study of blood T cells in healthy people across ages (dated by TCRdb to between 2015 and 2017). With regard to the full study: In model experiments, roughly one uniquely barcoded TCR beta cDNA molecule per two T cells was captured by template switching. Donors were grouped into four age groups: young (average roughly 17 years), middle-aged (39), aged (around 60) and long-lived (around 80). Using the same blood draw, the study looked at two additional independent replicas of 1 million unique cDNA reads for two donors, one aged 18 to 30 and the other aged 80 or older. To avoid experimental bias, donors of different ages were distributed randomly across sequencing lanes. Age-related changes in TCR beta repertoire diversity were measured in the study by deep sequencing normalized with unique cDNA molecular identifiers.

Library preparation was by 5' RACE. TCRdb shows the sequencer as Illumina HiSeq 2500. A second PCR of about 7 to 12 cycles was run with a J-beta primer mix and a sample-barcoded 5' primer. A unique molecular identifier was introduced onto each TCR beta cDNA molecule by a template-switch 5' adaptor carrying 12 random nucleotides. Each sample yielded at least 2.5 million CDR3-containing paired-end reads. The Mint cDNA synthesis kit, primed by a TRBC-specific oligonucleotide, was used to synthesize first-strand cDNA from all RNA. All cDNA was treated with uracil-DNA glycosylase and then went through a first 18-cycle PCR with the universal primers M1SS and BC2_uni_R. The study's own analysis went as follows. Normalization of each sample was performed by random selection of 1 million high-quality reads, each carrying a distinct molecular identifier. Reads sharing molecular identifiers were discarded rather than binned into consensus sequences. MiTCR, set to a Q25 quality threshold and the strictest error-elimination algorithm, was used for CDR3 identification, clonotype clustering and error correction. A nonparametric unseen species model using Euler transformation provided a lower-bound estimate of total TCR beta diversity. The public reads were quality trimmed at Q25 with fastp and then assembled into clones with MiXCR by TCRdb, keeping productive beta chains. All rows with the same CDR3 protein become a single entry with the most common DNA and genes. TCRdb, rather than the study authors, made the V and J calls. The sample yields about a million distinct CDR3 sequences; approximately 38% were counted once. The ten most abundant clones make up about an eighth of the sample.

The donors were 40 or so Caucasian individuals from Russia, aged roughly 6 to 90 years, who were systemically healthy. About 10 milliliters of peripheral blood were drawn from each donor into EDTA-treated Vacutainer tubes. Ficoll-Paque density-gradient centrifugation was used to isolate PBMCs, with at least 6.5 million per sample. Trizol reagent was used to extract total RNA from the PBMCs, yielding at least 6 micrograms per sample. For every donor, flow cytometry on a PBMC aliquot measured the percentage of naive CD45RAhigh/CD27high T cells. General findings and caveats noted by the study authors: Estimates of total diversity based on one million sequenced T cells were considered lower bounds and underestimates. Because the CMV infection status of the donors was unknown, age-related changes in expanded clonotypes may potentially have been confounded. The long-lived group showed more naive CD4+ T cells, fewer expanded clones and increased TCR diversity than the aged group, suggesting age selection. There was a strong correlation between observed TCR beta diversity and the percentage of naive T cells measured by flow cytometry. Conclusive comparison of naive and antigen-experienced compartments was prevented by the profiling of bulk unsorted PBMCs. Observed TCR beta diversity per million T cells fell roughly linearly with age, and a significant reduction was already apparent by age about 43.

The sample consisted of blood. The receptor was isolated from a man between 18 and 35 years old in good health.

The nucleotide sequence is TGCAGTGCTGTTGAGGATACGCAGTATTTT. This translates into CSAVEDTQYF. The receptor chain draws on TRBV20-1 and TRBJ2-3; the D gene cannot be resolved reliably. V loses 5 bases of germline sequence and J loses 6 bases, and the interval between the two ends is 6 bases. CDR1 and CDR2 are read off the germline V gene (reference sequence) as DFQATT and SNEGSKA. The CDR3 sequence holds 10 residues, the cysteine and phenylalanine included. Only the CDR3 portion is preserved as DNA: 30 bases, with reading frame beginning at the first base.